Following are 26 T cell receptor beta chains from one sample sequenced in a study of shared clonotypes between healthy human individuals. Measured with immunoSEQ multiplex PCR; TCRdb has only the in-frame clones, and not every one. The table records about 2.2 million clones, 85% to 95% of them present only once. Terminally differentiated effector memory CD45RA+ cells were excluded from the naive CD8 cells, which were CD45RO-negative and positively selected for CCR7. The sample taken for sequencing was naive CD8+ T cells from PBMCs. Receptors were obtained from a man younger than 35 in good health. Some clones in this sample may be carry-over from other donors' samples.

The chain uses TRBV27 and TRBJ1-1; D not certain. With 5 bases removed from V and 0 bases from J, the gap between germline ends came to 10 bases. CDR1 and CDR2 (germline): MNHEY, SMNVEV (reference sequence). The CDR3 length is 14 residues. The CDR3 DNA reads TGTGCCAGCAGTCCTTTGGAGCTGAACACTGAAGCTTTCTTT. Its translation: CASSPLELNTEAFF.

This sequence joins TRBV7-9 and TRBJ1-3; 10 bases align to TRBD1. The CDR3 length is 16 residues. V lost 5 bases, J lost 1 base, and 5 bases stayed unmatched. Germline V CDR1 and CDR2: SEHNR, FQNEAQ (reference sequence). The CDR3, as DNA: TGTGCCAGCAGCCCACGGACAGGGGGATCTGGAAACACCATATATTTT. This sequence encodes CASSPRTGGSGNTIYF.

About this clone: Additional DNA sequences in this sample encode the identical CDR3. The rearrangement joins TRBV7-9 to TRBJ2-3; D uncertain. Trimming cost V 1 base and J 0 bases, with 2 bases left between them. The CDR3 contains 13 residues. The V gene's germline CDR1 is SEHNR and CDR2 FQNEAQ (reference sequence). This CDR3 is CASSLVSTDTQYF. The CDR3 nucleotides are TGTGCCAGCAGCTTAGTAAGCACAGATACGCAGTATTTT.

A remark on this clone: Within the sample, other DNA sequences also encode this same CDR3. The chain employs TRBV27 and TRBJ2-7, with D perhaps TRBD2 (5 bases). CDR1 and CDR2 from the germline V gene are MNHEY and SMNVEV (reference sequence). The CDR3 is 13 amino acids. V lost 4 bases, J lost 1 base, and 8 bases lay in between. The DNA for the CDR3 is TGTGCCAGCAGTTATACGGGATCCTACGAGCAGTACTTC. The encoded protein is CASSYTGSYEQYF.

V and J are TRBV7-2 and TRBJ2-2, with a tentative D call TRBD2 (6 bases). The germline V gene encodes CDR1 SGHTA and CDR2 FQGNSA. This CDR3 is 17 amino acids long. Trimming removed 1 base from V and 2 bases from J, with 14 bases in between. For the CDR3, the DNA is TGTGCCAGCAGCTTAGGATGGCGGAGGGTAAACACCGGGGAGCTGTTTTTT. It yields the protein CASSLGWRRVNTGELFF.

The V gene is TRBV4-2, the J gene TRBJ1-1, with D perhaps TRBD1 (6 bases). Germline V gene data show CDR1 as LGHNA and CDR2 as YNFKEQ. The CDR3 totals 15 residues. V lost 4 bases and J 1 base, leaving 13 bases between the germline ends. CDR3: CASSPTLGQNTEAFF. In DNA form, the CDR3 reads TGTGCCAGCAGCCCCACCCTGGGACAGAACACTGAAGCTTTCTTT.

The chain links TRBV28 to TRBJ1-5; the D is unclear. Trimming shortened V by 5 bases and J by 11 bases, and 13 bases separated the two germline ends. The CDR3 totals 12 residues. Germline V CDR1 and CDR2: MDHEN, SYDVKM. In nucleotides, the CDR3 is TGTGCCAGCAGTCCATTGGACCCGGCCCAGCATTTT. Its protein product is CASSPLDPAQHF.

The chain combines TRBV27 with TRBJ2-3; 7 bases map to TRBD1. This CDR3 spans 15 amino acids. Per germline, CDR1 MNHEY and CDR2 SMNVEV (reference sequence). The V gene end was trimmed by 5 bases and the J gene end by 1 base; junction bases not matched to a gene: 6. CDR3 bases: TGTGCCAGCAGTGTGACAGGGCTCCGCACAGATACGCAGTATTTT. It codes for CASSVTGLRTDTQYF.

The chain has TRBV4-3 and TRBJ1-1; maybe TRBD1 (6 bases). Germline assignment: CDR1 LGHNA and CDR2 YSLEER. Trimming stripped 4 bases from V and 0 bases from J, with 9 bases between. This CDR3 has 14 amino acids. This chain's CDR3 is CASSLGGVNTEAFF. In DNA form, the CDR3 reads TGCGCCAGCAGCCTAGGGGGAGTGAACACTGAAGCTTTCTTT.

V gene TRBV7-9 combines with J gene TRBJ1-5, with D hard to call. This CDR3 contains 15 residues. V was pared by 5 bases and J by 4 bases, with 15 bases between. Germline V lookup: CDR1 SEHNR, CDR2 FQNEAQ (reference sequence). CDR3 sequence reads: CASSGRGGANQPQHF. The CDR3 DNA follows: TGTGCCAGCAGCGGACGTGGCGGCGCGAATCAGCCCCAGCATTTT.

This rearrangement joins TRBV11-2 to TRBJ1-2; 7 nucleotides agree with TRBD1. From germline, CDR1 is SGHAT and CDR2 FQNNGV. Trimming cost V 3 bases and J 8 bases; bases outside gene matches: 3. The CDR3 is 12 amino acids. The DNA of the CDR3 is TGTGCCAGCAGCTTCACAGGGGAGGGCTACACCTTC. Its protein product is CASSFTGEGYTF.

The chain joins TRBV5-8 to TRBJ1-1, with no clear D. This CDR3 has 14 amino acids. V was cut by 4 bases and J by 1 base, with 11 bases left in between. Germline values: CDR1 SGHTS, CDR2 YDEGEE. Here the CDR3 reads CASSRARANTEAFF. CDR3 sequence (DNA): TGTGCCAGCAGCCGCGCCCGCGCGAACACTGAAGCTTTCTTT.

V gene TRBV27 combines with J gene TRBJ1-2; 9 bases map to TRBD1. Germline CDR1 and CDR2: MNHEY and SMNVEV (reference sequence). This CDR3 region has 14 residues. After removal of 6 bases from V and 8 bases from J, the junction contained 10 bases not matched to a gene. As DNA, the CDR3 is TGTGCCAGCAGCGTTACAGGGGGCGAGGTGGGCTACACCTTC. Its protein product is CASSVTGGEVGYTF.

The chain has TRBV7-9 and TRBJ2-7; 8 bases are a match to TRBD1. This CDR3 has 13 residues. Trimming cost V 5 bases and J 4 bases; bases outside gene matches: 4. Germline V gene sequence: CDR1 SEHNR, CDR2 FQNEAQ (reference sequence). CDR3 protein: CASSQGAKYEQYF. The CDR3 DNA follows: TGTGCCAGCAGCCAGGGGGCTAAATACGAGCAGTACTTC. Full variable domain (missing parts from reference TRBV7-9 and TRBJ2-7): DTGVSQNPRHKITKRGQNVTFRCDPISEHNRLYWYRQTLGQGPEFLTYFQNEAQLEKSRLLSDRFSAERPKGSFSTLEIQRTEQGDSAMYLCASSQGAKYEQYFGPGTRLTVT.

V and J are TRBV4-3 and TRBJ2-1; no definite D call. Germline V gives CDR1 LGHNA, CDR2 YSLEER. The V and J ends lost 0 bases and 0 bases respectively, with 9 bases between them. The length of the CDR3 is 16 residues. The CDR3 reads CASSQDRASSYNEQFF. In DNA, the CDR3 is TGCGCCAGCAGCCAAGATAGGGCGTCCTCCTACAATGAGCAGTTCTTC.

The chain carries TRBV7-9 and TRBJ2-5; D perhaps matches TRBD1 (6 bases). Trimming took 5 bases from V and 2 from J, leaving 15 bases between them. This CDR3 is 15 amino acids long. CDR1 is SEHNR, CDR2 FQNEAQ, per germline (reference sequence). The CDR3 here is CASSHGGQAQETQYF. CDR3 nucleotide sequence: TGTGCCAGCAGCCATGGGGGACAAGCTCAAGAGACCCAGTACTTC.

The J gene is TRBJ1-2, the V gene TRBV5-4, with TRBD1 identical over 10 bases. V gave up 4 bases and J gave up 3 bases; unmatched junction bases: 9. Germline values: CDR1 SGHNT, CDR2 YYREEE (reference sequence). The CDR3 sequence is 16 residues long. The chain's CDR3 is CASSHWTGGDDYGYTF. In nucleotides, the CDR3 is TGTGCCAGCAGCCACTGGACAGGGGGGGATGACTATGGCTACACCTTC.

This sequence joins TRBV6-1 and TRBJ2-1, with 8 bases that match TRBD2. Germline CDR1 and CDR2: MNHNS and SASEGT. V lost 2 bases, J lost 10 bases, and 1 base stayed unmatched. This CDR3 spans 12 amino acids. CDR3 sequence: CASSELAGEQFF. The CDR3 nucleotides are TGTGCCAGCAGTGAATTAGCGGGGGAGCAGTTCTTC.

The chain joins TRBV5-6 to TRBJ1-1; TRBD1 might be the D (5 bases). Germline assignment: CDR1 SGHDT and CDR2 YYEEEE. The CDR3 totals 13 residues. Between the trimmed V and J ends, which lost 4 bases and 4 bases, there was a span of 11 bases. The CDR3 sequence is CASSPEGSTEAFF. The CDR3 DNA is TGTGCCAGCAGCCCGGAGGGGTCCACTGAAGCTTTCTTT.

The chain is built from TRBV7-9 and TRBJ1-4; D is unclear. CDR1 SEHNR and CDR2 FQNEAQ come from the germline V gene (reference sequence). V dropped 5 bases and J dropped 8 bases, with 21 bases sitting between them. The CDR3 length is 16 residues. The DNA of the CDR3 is TGTGCCAGCAGCCCTAGAGTCGACGGCCGGTCGGAAAAACTGTTTTTT. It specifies CASSPRVDGRSEKLFF.

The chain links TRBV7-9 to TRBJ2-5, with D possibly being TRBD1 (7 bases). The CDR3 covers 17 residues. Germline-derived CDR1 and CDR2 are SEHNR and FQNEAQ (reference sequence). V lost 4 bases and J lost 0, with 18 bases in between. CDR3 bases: TGTGCCAGCAGCTCGGGACAGCGGGTTGCTTACCAAGAGACCCAGTACTTC. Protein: CASSSGQRVAYQETQYF.

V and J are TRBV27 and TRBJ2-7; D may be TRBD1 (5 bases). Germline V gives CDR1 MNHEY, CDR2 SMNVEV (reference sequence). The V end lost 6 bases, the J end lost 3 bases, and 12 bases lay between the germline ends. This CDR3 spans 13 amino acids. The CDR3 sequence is CASSPPRDYEQYF. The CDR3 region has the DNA TGTGCCAGCAGCCCTCCCAGGGACTACGAGCAGTACTTC.

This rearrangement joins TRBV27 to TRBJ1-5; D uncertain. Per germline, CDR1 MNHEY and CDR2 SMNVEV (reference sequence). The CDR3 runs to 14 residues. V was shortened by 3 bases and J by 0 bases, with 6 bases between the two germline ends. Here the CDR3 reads CASSFDYSNQPQHF. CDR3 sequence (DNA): TGTGCCAGCAGTTTTGACTATAGCAATCAGCCCCAGCATTTT.

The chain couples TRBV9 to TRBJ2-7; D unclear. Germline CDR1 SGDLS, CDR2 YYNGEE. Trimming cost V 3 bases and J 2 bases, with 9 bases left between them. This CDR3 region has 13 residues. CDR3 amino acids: CASSEDPAYEQYF. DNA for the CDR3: TGTGCCAGCAGCGAAGACCCCGCCTACGAGCAGTACTTC.

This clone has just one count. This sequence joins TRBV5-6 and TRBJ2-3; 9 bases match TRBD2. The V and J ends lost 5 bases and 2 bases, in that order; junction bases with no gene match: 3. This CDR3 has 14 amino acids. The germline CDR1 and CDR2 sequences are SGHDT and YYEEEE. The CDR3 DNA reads TGTGCCAGCAGGGAGGGACTAGCCACAGATACGCAGTATTTT. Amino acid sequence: CASREGLATDTQYF.

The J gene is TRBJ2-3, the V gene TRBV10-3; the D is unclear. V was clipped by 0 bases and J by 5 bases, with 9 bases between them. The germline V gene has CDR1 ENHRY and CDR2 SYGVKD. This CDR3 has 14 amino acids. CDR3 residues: CAISESAEVDTQYF. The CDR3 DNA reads TGTGCCATCAGTGAGTCGGCCGAGGTAGATACGCAGTATTTT.